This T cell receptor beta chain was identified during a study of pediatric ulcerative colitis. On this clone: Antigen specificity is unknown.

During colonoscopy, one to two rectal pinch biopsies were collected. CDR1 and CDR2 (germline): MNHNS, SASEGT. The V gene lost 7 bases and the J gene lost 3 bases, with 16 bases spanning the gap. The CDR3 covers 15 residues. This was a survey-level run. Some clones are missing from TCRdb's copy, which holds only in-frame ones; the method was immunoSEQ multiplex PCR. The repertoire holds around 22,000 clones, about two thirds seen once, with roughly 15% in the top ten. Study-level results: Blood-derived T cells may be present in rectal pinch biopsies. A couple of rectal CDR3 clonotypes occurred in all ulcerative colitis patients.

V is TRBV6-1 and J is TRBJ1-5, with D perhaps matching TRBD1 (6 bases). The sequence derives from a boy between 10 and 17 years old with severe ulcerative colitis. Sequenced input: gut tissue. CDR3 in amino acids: CASTPQGTVNQPQHF. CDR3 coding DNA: TGTGCCAGCACACCACAGGGCACCGTCAATCAGCCCCAGCATTTT.